The 19 T cell receptor beta chains listed next were all sequenced from one sample in a study of tumor-infiltrating lymphocytes in primary liver carcinoma. Germline DNA was also extracted, and blood RNA derived from unsorted whole blood. The input was approximately 500 ng total RNA; TCR beta cDNA was made from it with a constant-region primer. Three nested multiplex PCR rounds of slightly modified ARM-PCR generated TCR beta libraries. Amplification in the first two PCR rounds was performed using TRBV1-TRBV30 forward primers and a C-beta reverse primer for 10 cycles each. One entry per CDR3 protein, called by TCRdb with MiXCR from the multiplex PCR reads. The sample comprises fewer than 350,000 distinct CDR3 sequences, 55% to 65% of which are singletons, and roughly 9% rests with the top ten. Input material: peripheral blood. These TCRs come from a man aged 40-49 years with primary liver carcinoma and hepatitis B virus infection.

This clonotype was counted ten times or more. The chain links TRBV29-1 to TRBJ2-5, with D possibly being TRBD1 (5 bases). Germline CDR1 SQVTM, CDR2 ANQGSEA. The CDR3 length is 17 residues. V lost 0 bases and J lost 1, with 18 bases in between. The CDR3 loop is CSVEDGTKTGFQETQYF. The DNA of the CDR3 is TGCAGCGTTGAAGATGGAACCAAAACAGGATTCCAAGAGACCCAGTACTTC.

As concerns this clonotype: Since a much larger clone is just one base distant, this may be a read error. The J gene is TRBJ2-7, the V gene TRBV6-5; D unclear. From germline, CDR1 is MNHEY and CDR2 SVGAGI. CDR3 length: 15 residues. Trimming removed 2 bases at V and 5 bases at J, with 16 bases between. CDR3 DNA: TGTGCCAGCAGTTACAGGGTCCCCGGATCGAACGAGCAGTACTTC. Translating it yields CASSYRVPGSNEQYF.

About this clonotype: A much larger clone is a single base away; this may be a read error. The V gene is TRBV5-6, the J gene TRBJ2-1; 8 positions agree with TRBD1. In germline, CDR1 is SGHDT, CDR2 YYEEEE. The CDR3 extends over 17 amino acids. CDR3 residues: CANSSGTGGNRWDEQFF. CDR3 in DNA: TGTGCCAACAGCTCCGGGACAGGTGGAAATCGGTGGGATGAGCAGTTCTTC.

This clonotype appeared a single time. Germline is not matched at one junction end, which may reflect a read error. The chain is built from TRBV11-3 and TRBJ2-3; tentatively, D is TRBD1 (5 bases). From germline, CDR1 is SGHNT and CDR2 YENEEA. The CDR3 has 13 residues. The CDR3 reads CVSSLSRVVTQYF. DNA for the CDR3: TGTGTCAGCAGCTTATCCAGGGTTGTTACGCAGTATTTT.

This clonotype came up many times. The rearrangement joins TRBV12-3 or TRBV12-4 to TRBJ2-3, with 11 bases lining up with TRBD2. The CDR3 runs to 16 residues. With 4 bases clipped from V and 0 bases from J, the junction kept 3 bases outside the gene matches. Here the CDR3 reads CASSWGLAASTDTQYF. For the CDR3, the DNA is TGTGCCAGCAGTTGGGGACTAGCGGCTAGCACAGATACGCAGTATTTT.

Concerning this clonotype: The junction departs from germline at one end; a sequencing error may be responsible. This chain uses TRBV11-1 with TRBJ2-2; possibly TRBD2 for D (5 bases). Germline V CDR1 and CDR2: SGHAT, FQDESV (reference sequence). The CDR3 length is 13 residues. The chain's CDR3 is CASSEQLPGVLFF. The DNA of the CDR3 is TGTGCCAGCAGTGAACAGCTTCCCGGGGTGCTGTTTTTT. Looking up the rest from reference TRBV11-1 and TRBJ2-2 gives the full variable domain: EAEVAQSPRYKITEKSQAVAFWCDPISGHATLYWYRQILGQGPELLVQFQDESVVDDSQLPKDRFSAERLKGVDSTLKIQPAELGDSAMYLCASSEQLPGVLFFGEGSRLTVL.

This clonotype was seen many times. This chain links TRBV28 with TRBJ2-7; 9 positions agree with TRBD1. Trimming at V came to 5 bases and at J to 4 bases, leaving 9 bases not matched to a gene. CDR3 length: 15 amino acids. Per germline, CDR1 MDHEN and CDR2 SYDVKM. Written as DNA, the CDR3 is TGTGCCAGCAGTGTTACCCGGGACAGGGCGTACGAGCAGTACTTC. Its translation: CASSVTRDRAYEQYF. Supplemented by reference TRBV28 and TRBJ2-7, the full variable domain reads DVKVTQSSRYLVKRTGEKVFLECVQDMDHENMFWYRQDPGLGLRLIYFSYDVKMKEKGDIPEGYSVSREKKERFSLILESASTNQTSMYLCASSVTRDRAYEQYFGPGTRLTVT.

This clonotype has more than one count but fewer than ten. The chain links TRBV6-2 or TRBV6-3 to TRBJ2-3; 8 bases align to TRBD1. The germline V gene encodes CDR1 MNHEY and CDR2 SVGEGT. The CDR3 extends over 17 amino acids. The V gene end was trimmed by 5 bases and the J gene end by 1 base; junction bases not matched to a gene: 11. The CDR3 region is CASSPLPDRARTDTQYF. The CDR3 coding sequence is TGTGCCAGCAGTCCCCTCCCGGACAGGGCACGCACAGATACGCAGTATTTT.

On this clonotype: This may stem from a read error, because a much larger clone lies one nucleotide away. This chain joins TRBV29-1 and TRBJ2-1; possibly TRBD2 for D (5 bases). Germline CDR1 SQVTM, CDR2 ANQGSEA. CDR3 length: 13 amino acids. The DNA for the CDR3 is TGCGGCACTAGGGAAGGGCCCTACAATGAGCAGTTCTTC. This gives the protein CGTREGPYNEQFF.

This chain links TRBV6-6 with TRBJ1-4; no reliable D call. This CDR3 is 14 amino acids long. V shed 8 bases and J shed 7 bases, with 17 bases lying between them. CDR1 is MNHNY, CDR2 SVGAGI, per germline (reference sequence). The CDR3 coding sequence is TGTGCCAGCCATCCCCGTGGGCTGTCTGAAAAACTGTTTTTT. This encodes CASHPRGLSEKLFF.

With respect to this clonotype: The junction departs from the called germline gene at one end, perhaps through a read error. V and J are TRBV11-2 and TRBJ2-2; 9 bases map to TRBD1. CDR1 and CDR2 from the germline V gene are SGHAT and FQNNGV. This CDR3 contains 16 residues. As DNA, the CDR3 is TGTGCCAGCAGCTTAGGGGACAGGGTTAACACCGGGGTGCTGTTCTTT. Translated: CASSLGDRVNTGVLFF.

This clonotype was recorded a few times. The chain uses TRBV30 and TRBJ1-1; the D gene is possibly TRBD1 (5 bases). Deletions cut 6 bases from V and 6 bases from J, with 14 bases between. The CDR3 is made up of 12 amino acids. Germline V gene sequence: CDR1 GTSNPN, CDR2 SVGIG (reference sequence). CDR3 residues: CACQKGAPEAFF. The CDR3 nucleotides read TGTGCCTGCCAAAAAGGGGCCCCTGAAGCTTTCTTT.

With respect to this clonotype: This may stem from a read error, because a much larger clone lies one nucleotide away. This chain uses TRBV6-2 or TRBV6-3 with TRBJ2-6; D gene uncertain. Looked up from germline, CDR1 is MNHEY and CDR2 is SVGEGT. CDR3 length equals 17 residues. The CDR3 sequence: CASSHAGRSSGDNVLTF. CDR3 bases: TGTGCCAGCAGTCACGCAGGCAGATCCTCTGGGGACAACGTCCTGACTTTC.

As concerns this clonotype: This may stem from a read error, because a much larger clone lies one nucleotide away. The chain employs TRBV6-2 or TRBV6-3 and TRBJ2-2; D ambiguous. The V end lost 4 bases, the J end lost 3 bases, and 6 bases lay between the germline ends. The CDR3 is 13 residues long. Germline V CDR1 and CDR2: MNHEY, SVGEGT. As DNA, the CDR3 is TGTGCCAGCAGTTCAACACACACCGGGGAGCTGTTTTTT. This codes for CASSSTHTGELFF.

A single count supports this clonotype. At one of its ends the junction is not consistent with the germline gene, which may arise from a read error. The chain uses TRBV6-1 and TRBJ1-1, with 9 bases lining up with TRBD1. The length of the CDR3 is 15 residues. CDR1 is MNHNS and CDR2 is SASEGT in the germline V gene. The CDR3 coding sequence is TGTGCCGGCAGCGGACAGGGGATGGGCAACACTGAAGCTTTCTTT. Translated, it gives CAGSGQGMGNTEAFF.

On this clonotype: This may come from a read error, since a much larger clone is one base off. V is TRBV5-5 and J is TRBJ2-7; a possible D gene is TRBD2 (5 bases). Germline assignment: CDR1 SGHKS and CDR2 YYEKEE (reference sequence). The V end lost 2 bases, the J end lost 0 bases, and 18 bases lay between the germline ends. The CDR3 sequence is 17 residues long. The DNA of the CDR3 is TGTGCCAGCAGCTTAGCTTTGGACTCAATGGGCTCCTACGAGCAGTACTTC. It specifies CASSLALDSMGSYEQYF.

Remarks on this clonotype: A read error may be the cause here, since a much bigger clone is one base away. The chain combines TRBV14 with TRBJ2-5, with 13 positions matching TRBD2. The germline CDR1 and CDR2 sequences are SGHDN and FVKESK. This CDR3 spans 15 amino acids. The CDR3 is CANSQGLAGVETQYF. The CDR3 DNA sequence: TGTGCCAACAGCCAAGGACTAGCGGGAGTAGAGACCCAGTACTTC.

This clonotype appeared a few times. The chain combines TRBV7-9 with TRBJ2-1, with 7 bases matching TRBD2. With V trimmed by 5 bases and J by 6 bases, 10 bases remained unmatched. From germline, CDR1 is SEHNR and CDR2 FQNEAQ (reference sequence). The CDR3 has 15 residues. This chain's CDR3 is CASSLSGRALNEQFF. In DNA form, the CDR3 reads TGTGCCAGCAGCCTTAGTGGGAGGGCCCTCAATGAGCAGTTCTTC.

In the case of this clonotype: Likely a read error: the CDR3 ends without its conserved phenylalanine or tryptophan. The chain joins TRBV12-3 or TRBV12-4 to TRBJ2-1, with D possibly being TRBD1 (7 bases). The V end lost 6 bases, the J end lost 8 bases, and 14 bases lay between the germline ends. The CDR3 totals 13 residues. DNA of the CDR3: TGTGCCAGCAGGCGGGACAGTTACGATGAGCAGTTCCTC. It encodes CASRRDSYDEQFL.